The next 32 T cell receptor beta chains were all read from a single sample in a study of blood T cell repertoires in COVID-19. The data were produced by immunoSEQ multiplex PCR, yet TCRdb's version contains in-frame clones alone and is incomplete. The sample holds roughly 280,000 clones, 75% to 90% seen once. Source material: PBMCs or T cells enriched from blood (not recorded which). The receptors stem from a woman aged 18-30 years who had recovered from COVID-19.

The chain combines TRBV4-2 with TRBJ1-2, with D tentatively TRBD1 (5 bases). The V and J ends lost 0 bases and 5 bases respectively, with 10 bases between them. Germline CDR1 is LGHNA and CDR2 is YNFKEQ. CDR3 length equals 14 residues. Written as DNA, the CDR3 is TGTGCCAGCAGCCAAGAGGGGGGTCCGTATGGCTACACCTTC. It translates to CASSQEGGPYGYTF.

CDR3 residues: CASNWAGDTIYF. CDR3 nucleotide sequence: TGTGCCAGCAATTGGGCGGGGGACACCATATATTTT. V and J are TRBV2 and TRBJ1-3, with D maybe TRBD1 (5 bases). The CDR3 has 12 residues. CDR1 is SNHLY and CDR2 is FYNNEI in the germline V gene. V lost 7 bases and J 8 bases, leaving 12 bases between the germline ends.

The rearrangement uses TRBV30 and TRBJ1-1, with 9 bases aligning to TRBD1. V lost 4 bases and J lost 4; bases outside the gene matches: 4. The CDR3 has 13 amino acids. Germline CDR1 and CDR2: GTSNPN and SVGIG (reference sequence). The DNA for the CDR3 is TGTGCCTGGAACAGGGGGCTGATCACTGAAGCTTTCTTT. It encodes CAWNRGLITEAFF.

Comments on this clone: Other DNA sequences within the sample encode an identical CDR3. The rearrangement joins TRBV2 to TRBJ1-1; 8 nucleotides align to TRBD1. Germline lookup yields CDR1 SNHLY and CDR2 FYNNEI. There are 13 residues in the CDR3. J was trimmed by 2 bases and V by 8 bases; bases with no gene match: 4. Here the CDR3 DNA reads TGTGCCAGCTCAGACAGGGGAAACACTGAAGCTTTCTTT. Translating gives CASSDRGNTEAFF.

The gene calls are TRBV5-1 and TRBJ1-6; a weak D match, TRBD1 (5 bases). Germline V gene sequence: CDR1 SGHRS, CDR2 YFSETQ. V lost 1 base and J 0 bases, leaving 11 bases between the germline ends. The length of the CDR3 is 17 residues. The DNA of the CDR3 is TGCGCCAGCAGCTTGTTGACAGTCCGCTCCTATAATTCACCCCTCCACTTT. This codes for CASSLLTVRSYNSPLHF.

This clone was counted between two and nine times. This sequence joins TRBV21-1 and TRBJ2-1; TRBD2 is the table's D call, not checked against the DNA. TRBV21-1 is a pseudogene. The CDR3 length is 16 residues. This CDR3 reads CASSKGLAEYYNEQFF. DNA of the CDR3: TGTGCCAGCAGCAAAGGACTAGCGGAGTACTACAATGAGCAGTTCTTC.

The V and J genes are TRBV7-9 and TRBJ2-3; 10 bases are shared with TRBD1. Trimming took 5 bases from V and 2 from J; bases not matched to a gene: 7. The V gene's germline CDR1 is SEHNR and CDR2 FQNEAQ (reference sequence). CDR3 length: 16 residues. The CDR3 spells CASSPGQGGSTDTQYF. DNA of the CDR3: TGTGCCAGCAGCCCCGGACAGGGGGGATCCACAGATACGCAGTATTTT.

Turning to this clone: Other DNA sequences within the sample encode an identical CDR3. The chain combines TRBV5-1 with TRBJ2-3; 10 bases align to TRBD2. Germline loops: CDR1 SGHRS, CDR2 YFSETQ. The CDR3 extends over 15 amino acids. V gave up 1 base and J gave up 1 base; unmatched junction bases: 0. The CDR3 region has the DNA TGCGCCAGCAGCTTGCTAGCGGGGGGCACAGATACGCAGTATTTT. Translating gives CASSLLAGGTDTQYF.

The chain joins TRBV7-8 to TRBJ2-3; 8 bases match TRBD2. Germline-derived CDR1 and CDR2 are SGHVS and FQNEAQ. The CDR3 has 15 residues. V shed 5 bases, J shed 1 base, and the junction held 5 bases outside the gene matches. The CDR3 bases are TGTGCCAGCAGCGCCCCAGCGGGGGGCACAGATACGCAGTATTTT. Encoded protein: CASSAPAGGTDTQYF.

This clone is classed as medium-sized (0.01 to 0.1%). This chain uses TRBV27 with TRBJ1-2, with TRBD1 matching over 9 bases. The V segment lost 3 bases and the J segment 4 bases; nucleotides outside the gene matches: 12. This CDR3 is built from 17 residues. In germline, CDR1 is MNHEY, CDR2 SMNVEV (reference sequence). The DNA of the CDR3 is TGTGCCAGCAGTTTTTCCGGGACAGGGACGTCTCGCTATGGCTACACCTTC. This codes for CASSFSGTGTSRYGYTF.

The V and J genes are TRBV18 and TRBJ2-7; D is perhaps TRBD1 (6 bases). The CDR3 contains 12 residues. Per germline, CDR1 KGHSH and CDR2 LQKENI. Deletions cut 4 bases from V and 5 bases from J, with 9 bases between. The chain's CDR3 is CASSLNRDEQYF. In nucleotides, the CDR3 is TGTGCCAGCTCACTCAACAGGGACGAGCAGTACTTC.

The chain couples TRBV19 to TRBJ1-2; perhaps TRBD1 as D (5 bases). The CDR3 covers 14 residues. Trimming cost V 0 bases and J 4 bases, with 9 bases left between them. Germline V gene data show CDR1 as LNHDA and CDR2 as SQIVND (reference sequence). CDR3 DNA: TGTGCCAGTAGTATAGAGGGGCAGGTCTATGGCTACACCTTC. Translated, it gives CASSIEGQVYGYTF.

V and J are TRBV10-1 and TRBJ1-6; TRBD1 might be the D (5 bases). Germline CDR1 WNHNN, CDR2 SYGVQD (reference sequence). V lost 0 bases and J lost 10, with 10 bases in between. This CDR3 spans 14 amino acids. CDR3 amino acids: CASSESGGLSPLHF. CDR3 sequence (DNA): TGCGCCAGCAGTGAGTCGGGGGGTTTATCACCCCTCCACTTT.

This clone was seen more than once but under ten times. The chain couples TRBV19 to TRBJ1-5, with a tentative D call TRBD1 (6 bases). This CDR3 is 14 amino acids long. CDR1 is LNHDA and CDR2 is SQIVND in the germline V gene (reference sequence). Trimming removed 5 bases from V and 0 bases from J, with 8 bases in between. Written as DNA, the CDR3 is TGTGCCAGTAGTTGGGACATTAGCAATCAGCCCCAGCATTTT. It is translated as CASSWDISNQPQHF. Variable domain in full (rest from reference TRBV19 and TRBJ1-5): DGGITQSPKYLFRKEGQNVTLSCEQNLNHDAMYWYRQDPGQGLRLIYYSQIVNDFQKGDIAEGYSVSREKKESFPLTVTSAQKNPTAFYLCASSWDISNQPQHFGDGTRLSIL.

V is TRBV6-1 and J is TRBJ2-7; D ambiguous. CDR1 is MNHNS and CDR2 is SASEGT in the germline V gene. V was trimmed by 3 bases and J by 4 bases, leaving 13 bases between them. This CDR3 is 14 amino acids long. The CDR3 DNA follows: TGTGCCAGCAGTGAGGAGCGAAACGTATACGAGCAGTACTTC. This sequence encodes CASSEERNVYEQYF.

This chain uses TRBV2 with TRBJ2-3, with TRBD1 as a possible D gene (6 bases). Trimming cost V 7 bases and J 6 bases, with 17 bases left between them. Germline CDR1 and CDR2: SNHLY and FYNNEI. CDR3 length: 14 amino acids. CDR3 DNA: TGTGCCAGCAAGGGGGACCTCGGGGCGGATACGCAGTATTTT. It encodes CASKGDLGADTQYF.

The rearrangement links TRBV18 to TRBJ2-5, with 12 bases that match TRBD2. The CDR3 runs to 17 residues. Germline CDR1 reads KGHSH; CDR2 reads LQKENI. The junction had 7 bases not matched to a gene; V was cut back by 0 bases and J by 5 bases. The CDR3 is CASSPPASGGAEETQYF. The DNA for the CDR3 is TGTGCCAGCTCACCACCGGCTAGCGGGGGGGCCGAGGAGACCCAGTACTTC.

The J gene is TRBJ1-1, the V gene TRBV18; TRBD1 is a possible D gene (5 bases). The V gene's germline CDR1 is KGHSH and CDR2 LQKENI. The length of the CDR3 is 16 residues. Trimming took 6 bases from V and 4 from J, leaving 21 bases between them. CDR3 bases: TGTGCCAGCTCTTTTCAGGGCAATCAGGGTGCCACTGAAGCTTTCTTT. Amino acid sequence: CASSFQGNQGATEAFF. Looking up the rest from reference TRBV18 and TRBJ1-1 gives the full variable domain: NAGVMQNPRHLVRRRGQEARLRCSPMKGHSHVYWYRQLPEEGLKFMVYLQKENIIDESGMPKERFSAEFPKEGPSILRIQQVVRGDSAAYFCASSFQGNQGATEAFFGQGTRLTVV.

The J gene is TRBJ1-6, the V gene TRBV28; 7 bases are a match to TRBD1. Germline CDR1 is MDHEN and CDR2 is SYDVKM. After removal of 4 bases from V and 5 bases from J, the junction contained 8 bases not matched to a gene. This CDR3 region has 16 residues. The CDR3 reads CASSSTGTVNNSPLHF. The CDR3 DNA reads TGTGCCAGCAGTTCAACCGGGACAGTGAATAATTCACCCCTCCACTTT.

The J gene is TRBJ1-3, the V gene TRBV6-5; D perhaps matches TRBD1 (6 bases). The CDR3 sequence is 14 residues long. The germline V gene has CDR1 MNHEY and CDR2 SVGAGI. V lost 3 bases and J lost 6, with 12 bases in between. Written as DNA, the CDR3 is TGTGCCAGCAGTTATATGGGGGGGGCAAACACCATATATTTT. It translates to CASSYMGGANTIYF.

V and J are TRBV2 and TRBJ1-1; D uncertain. The germline gives CDR1 SNHLY, CDR2 FYNNEI. The V end lost 1 base, the J end lost 5 bases, and 14 bases lay between the germline ends. The CDR3 has 15 residues. CDR3 loop: CASSEGEGSGTEAFF. In nucleotides, the CDR3 is TGTGCCAGCAGTGAAGGGGAGGGCTCTGGGACTGAAGCTTTCTTT.

The chain combines TRBV5-8 with TRBJ2-3; 10 nucleotides align to TRBD2. V lost 4 bases and J lost 0; bases outside the gene matches: 5. Germline lookup yields CDR1 SGHTS and CDR2 YDEGEE. The CDR3 has 16 amino acids. The CDR3 is CASSRGTSDSTDTQYF. Written as DNA, the CDR3 is TGTGCCAGCAGCCGTGGGACTAGCGATAGCACAGATACGCAGTATTTT.

Only a few counts were recorded for this clone. As DNA, the CDR3 is TGTGCCAGCAGCCAGACCGACGGGGGAAGGGTTTTTAATTCACCCCTCCACTTT. Residues: CASSQTDGGRVFNSPLHF. The chain couples TRBV4-2 to TRBJ1-6; D perhaps matches TRBD1 (5 bases). The CDR3 covers 18 residues. Germline V gives CDR1 LGHNA, CDR2 YNFKEQ. V gave up 3 bases and J gave up 6 bases, with 21 bases separating them.

V gene TRBV13 combines with J gene TRBJ1-4, with D hard to call. V lost 1 base and J 8 bases, leaving 5 bases between the germline ends. CDR3 size: 12 residues. Germline V lookup: CDR1 PRHDT, CDR2 FYEKMQ (reference sequence). CDR3 in amino acids: CASSLVREKLFF. CDR3 bases: TGTGCCAGCAGCTTAGTACGGGAAAAACTGTTTTTT. Full variable domain (outside the CDR3, taken from reference TRBV13 and TRBJ1-4): AAGVIQSPRHLIKEKRETATLKCYPIPRHDTVYWYQQGPGQDPQFLISFYEKMQSDKGSIPDRFSAQQFSDYHSELNMSSLELGDSALYFCASSLVREKLFFGSGTQLSVL.

V usage is TRBV2 and J usage is TRBJ1-6; 10 positions agree with TRBD1. The V gene's germline CDR1 is SNHLY and CDR2 FYNNEI. V lost 10 bases, J lost 10 bases, and 4 bases stayed unmatched. This CDR3 is 12 amino acids long. This CDR3 is CATMTGGSPLHF. CDR3 DNA sequence: TGTGCCACCATGACAGGGGGCTCACCCCTCCACTTT.

Comments on this clone: The same CDR3 arises from other DNA sequences in this sample as well. The chain recombines TRBV29-1 with TRBJ1-2; TRBD1 aligns across 10 bases. V lost 1 base and J lost 7; bases outside the gene matches: 3. Germline CDR1 SQVTM, CDR2 ANQGSEA. The CDR3 runs to 13 residues. In DNA form, the CDR3 reads TGCAGCGTTGAAGGGGGACAGGGGAGTGGCTACACCTTC. Translating it yields CSVEGGQGSGYTF.

This chain joins TRBV19 and TRBJ2-5; 12 positions agree with TRBD1. Germline V CDR1 and CDR2: LNHDA, SQIVND (reference sequence). J was trimmed by 4 bases and V by 4 bases; bases with no gene match: 4. CDR3 length equals 15 residues. The CDR3 DNA follows: TGTGCCAGTAGTAGGGGACAGGGGGCTGGAGAGACCCAGTACTTC. Encoded protein: CASSRGQGAGETQYF.

V is TRBV11-2 and J is TRBJ2-2, with 8 bases that match TRBD2. Germline CDR1 and CDR2: SGHAT and FQNNGV. V shed 5 bases and J 4 bases; nucleotides not matched to a gene: 6. The CDR3 consists of 15 residues. This CDR3 reads CASSMGLVPTGELFF. The CDR3 DNA sequence: TGTGCCAGCAGCATGGGACTAGTTCCCACCGGGGAGCTGTTTTTT.

The rearrangement links TRBV7-2 to TRBJ2-7; D unclear. The germline V gene has CDR1 SGHTA and CDR2 FQGNSA. With 6 bases removed from V and 0 bases from J, the gap between germline ends came to 18 bases. The CDR3 runs 16 residues. The DNA of the CDR3 is TGTGCCAGCAGTTCGAACCCCAACTACTACTCCTACGAGCAGTACTTC. It yields the protein CASSSNPNYYSYEQYF.

J is TRBJ1-2 and V is TRBV25-1; 10 bases align to TRBD1. Trimming took 4 bases from V and 4 from J; bases not matched to a gene: 12. This CDR3 region has 17 residues. Germline assignment: CDR1 MGHDK and CDR2 SYGVNS. Here the CDR3 reads CASSAGQGQPPGYGYTF. In nucleotides, the CDR3 is TGTGCCAGCAGTGCGGGACAGGGGCAACCCCCTGGCTATGGCTACACCTTC.

The chain recombines TRBV19 with TRBJ1-6; D gene unclear. The CDR3 runs 14 residues. Per the germline V gene, CDR1 is LNHDA and CDR2 is SQIVND (reference sequence). Trimming removed 6 bases from V and 11 bases from J, with 17 bases in between. This CDR3 reads CASSTMDRGAPLHF. The CDR3 DNA sequence: TGTGCCAGTAGCACAATGGATCGGGGTGCACCCCTCCACTTT.

Turning to this clone: A junction end diverges from the germline sequence, so it may reflect a read error. This rearrangement joins TRBV7-7 to TRBJ1-1; D gene unclear. The CDR3 extends over 13 amino acids. The germline CDR1 and CDR2 sequences are SSHAT and FNYEAQ (reference sequence). This chain's CDR3 is CASSPGLNTEAFF. The CDR3 nucleotides read TGTGCTAGCAGTCCAGGCTTGAACACTGAAGCTTTCTTT.